These 30 T cell receptor beta chains came from one sample sequenced in a study of blood T cell repertoires in COVID-19 (TCRdb year 2020). Library preparation used the immunoSEQ multiplex PCR assay. TCRdb re-hosts the immuneACCESS table, in-frame sequences only. Its copies lack some clones; in the studies checked, an unresolved V gene accounts for under half of them, and the cause for the rest is not known. The sample table lists approximately 360,000 clones, around 87% of them with a count of one. More than 0.9% of the sample is taken by the ten largest. Sequencing was done on a sample of PBMCs or T cells enriched from blood (not recorded which). The receptors here all came from a woman between 25 and 40 years old with acute COVID-19.

This chain joins TRBV30 and TRBJ1-6; 7 bases match TRBD1. The CDR3 extends over 15 amino acids. Germline CDR1 is GTSNPN and CDR2 is SVGIG (reference sequence). V lost 0 bases to trimming and J lost 6 bases; unmatched junction nucleotides: 5. The CDR3 bases are TGTGCCTGGAGTGTCCTTAAGGGGGCTAATTCACCCCTCCACTTT. The encoded protein is CAWSVLKGANSPLHF.

This chain uses TRBV5-8 with TRBJ1-1; perhaps TRBD1 as D (6 bases). Trimming took 2 bases from V and 1 from J, leaving 18 bases between them. Germline CDR1 SGHTS, CDR2 YDEGEE. The CDR3 runs to 17 residues. The CDR3 nucleotides are TGTGCCAGCAGCTTAATCCCCGGACAGAGACCGAACACTGAAGCTTTCTTT. Translation: CASSLIPGQRPNTEAFF.

J is TRBJ1-2 and V is TRBV30; TRBD1 aligns across 8 bases. Trimming at V came to 5 bases and at J to 12 bases, leaving 11 bases not matched to a gene. Germline V CDR1 and CDR2: GTSNPN, SVGIG (reference sequence). This CDR3 is built from 12 residues. The CDR3 nucleotides are TGTGCCTGGGAGCCAGCGGACAGGGAAGACACCTTC. It yields the protein CAWEPADREDTF.

This clone was seen a single time. V and J are TRBV9 and TRBJ1-2, with D unresolved. V shed 0 bases and J shed 0 bases, with 12 bases lying between them. The CDR3 has 16 residues. In germline, CDR1 is SGDLS, CDR2 YYNGEE. CDR3 nucleotide sequence: TGTGCCAGCAGCGTAGCAGAGGGCAGAGCTAACTATGGCTACACCTTC. Translation: CASSVAEGRANYGYTF. The full variable domain, completed using reference TRBV9 and TRBJ1-2, is DSGVTQTPKHLITATGQRVTLRCSPRSGDLSVYWYQQSLDQGLQFLIQYYNGEERAKGNILERFSAQQFPDLHSELNLSSLELGDSALYFCASSVAEGRANYGYTFGSGTRLTVV.

This clone was seen more than once but under ten times. V is TRBV9 and J is TRBJ1-3; no clear D. CDR1 is SGDLS, CDR2 YYNGEE, per germline. V lost 3 bases to trimming and J lost 1 base, with 14 bases between them. The CDR3 extends over 16 amino acids. As DNA, the CDR3 is TGTGCCAGCAGCGCCGGAGGGCGAGGGTCTGGAAACACCATATATTTT. Translated, it gives CASSAGGRGSGNTIYF.

This rearrangement joins TRBV5-1 to TRBJ2-2; D possibly corresponds to TRBD2 (5 bases). This CDR3 spans 14 amino acids. Germline CDR1 and CDR2: SGHRS and YFSETQ. Trimming removed 0 bases at V and 5 bases at J, with 8 bases between. The CDR3 sequence: CASSLVRGTGELFF. DNA for the CDR3: TGCGCCAGCAGCTTGGTCCGGGGAACCGGGGAGCTGTTTTTT.

The chain employs TRBV2 and TRBJ1-1; 10 nucleotides agree with TRBD1. Unmatched junction bases numbered 9, after V lost 5 bases and J lost 0 bases. This CDR3 has 17 amino acids. Germline V lookup: CDR1 SNHLY, CDR2 FYNNEI. The CDR3 protein is CASSRPGTGAMNTEAFF. DNA of the CDR3: TGTGCCAGCAGTCGTCCCGGGACAGGGGCGATGAACACTGAAGCTTTCTTT. The full variable domain, completed using reference TRBV2 and TRBJ1-1, is EPEVTQTPSHQVTQMGQEVILRCVPISNHLYFYWYRQILGQKVEFLVSFYNNEISEKSEIFDDQFSVERPDGSNFTLKIRSTKLEDSAMYFCASSRPGTGAMNTEAFFGQGTRLTVV.

J is TRBJ1-1 and V is TRBV29-1, with a weak D call TRBD1 (6 bases). The CDR3 has 15 amino acids. Trimming removed 1 base from V and 2 bases from J, with 14 bases in between. Germline V CDR1 and CDR2: SQVTM, ANQGSEA. CDR3 loop: CSVEGRPGANTEAFF. For the CDR3, the DNA is TGCAGCGTTGAAGGTCGGCCAGGGGCTAACACTGAAGCTTTCTTT.

On this clone itself: The same CDR3 arises from other DNA sequences in this sample as well. The V and J genes are TRBV12-3 or TRBV12-4 and TRBJ1-2; TRBD1 is a possible D gene (5 bases). V was pared by 1 base and J by 4 bases, with 7 bases between. The CDR3 has 13 amino acids. DNA for the CDR3: TGTGCCAGCAGTTTAGGGCAGGGCTATGGCTACACCTTC. This codes for CASSLGQGYGYTF.

The genes are TRBV4-3 and TRBJ2-7; maybe TRBD2 (6 bases). V was pared by 1 base and J by 6 bases, with 10 bases between. CDR1 is LGHNA, CDR2 YSLEER, per germline. The CDR3 is 13 amino acids. The CDR3, as DNA: TGCGCCAGCAGCCAAGGCCGGGGGATCGAGCAGTACTTC. Residues: CASSQGRGIEQYF.

The J gene is TRBJ1-3, the V gene TRBV10-3; D might be TRBD1 (6 bases). V was pared by 2 bases and J by 0 bases, with 11 bases between. Germline CDR1 is ENHRY and CDR2 is SYGVKD. The CDR3 runs 16 residues. The DNA for the CDR3 is TGTGCCATCAGTGAGATTGACAGGTACTCTGGAAACACCATATATTTT. This encodes CAISEIDRYSGNTIYF.

This chain uses TRBV7-8 with TRBJ2-6; D call uncertain. V lost 5 bases, J lost 4 bases, and 12 bases lay in between. CDR3 length: 15 residues. Germline assignment: CDR1 SGHVS and CDR2 FQNEAQ. CDR3 sequence: CASSRQYPGANVLTF. The DNA for the CDR3 is TGTGCCAGCAGCCGCCAGTATCCCGGGGCCAACGTCCTGACTTTC.

The chain combines TRBV19 with TRBJ2-7; a possible D gene is TRBD2 (6 bases). CDR1 LNHDA and CDR2 SQIVND come from the germline V gene (reference sequence). The CDR3 extends over 13 amino acids. The ends were cut back, 7 bases at V and 6 bases at J, with 16 bases in the middle. CDR3 coding DNA: TGTGCCAGTATGCCGGGACTGCGGGGCGAGCAGTACTTC. Its translation is CASMPGLRGEQYF.

This chain connects TRBV13 to TRBJ1-1; maybe TRBD1 (6 bases). Germline loops: CDR1 PRHDT, CDR2 FYEKMQ (reference sequence). The CDR3 length is 14 residues. V was cut by 3 bases and J by 3 bases, with 11 bases left in between. The DNA of the CDR3 is TGTGCCAGCAGCTTGGGACAAGGGCACACTGAAGCTTTCTTT. Translation: CASSLGQGHTEAFF.

This clone was detected once. The V call is TRBV9, the J call TRBJ2-1; TRBD2 might be the D (7 bases). CDR3 size: 15 residues. With 4 bases removed from V and 10 bases from J, the gap between germline ends came to 21 bases. CDR1 SGDLS and CDR2 YYNGEE come from the germline V gene. The CDR3 is CASSPQKTRGLEQFF. In DNA, the CDR3 is TGTGCCAGCAGCCCACAAAAAACGCGGGGGCTCGAGCAGTTCTTC.

The chain is built from TRBV19 and TRBJ2-1; a possible D gene is TRBD1 (6 bases). The germline CDR1 and CDR2 sequences are LNHDA and SQIVND (reference sequence). V gave up 0 bases and J gave up 7 bases, with 7 bases separating them. There are 13 residues in the CDR3. CDR3 region: CASSIDGTNEQFF. The CDR3 nucleotides are TGTGCCAGTAGTATAGACGGGACAAATGAGCAGTTCTTC.

This chain connects TRBV10-3 to TRBJ2-5, with D possibly TRBD1 on 7 matching bases. CDR1 and CDR2 (germline): ENHRY, SYGVKD. V lost 0 bases, J lost 3 bases, and 17 bases lay in between. The CDR3 contains 17 residues. CDR3 sequence reads: CAISESRTGWGEETQYF. The CDR3 DNA sequence: TGTGCCATCAGTGAGTCCAGGACAGGCTGGGGGGAAGAGACCCAGTACTTC.

The genes are TRBV5-1 and TRBJ1-1; 7 nucleotides line up with TRBD1. This CDR3 contains 13 residues. Germline assignment: CDR1 SGHRS and CDR2 YFSETQ. The V segment lost 4 bases and the J segment 5 bases; nucleotides outside the gene matches: 5. This chain's CDR3 is CASSMTGKTEAFF. CDR3 nucleotide sequence: TGCGCCAGCAGCATGACAGGGAAAACTGAAGCTTTCTTT.

This rearrangement joins TRBV6-5 to TRBJ2-2, with TRBD2 matching 8 bases. This CDR3 has 15 amino acids. V lost 4 bases, J lost 5 bases, and 6 bases stayed unmatched. Germline loops: CDR1 MNHEY, CDR2 SVGAGI. This CDR3 reads CASSLAGRGTGELFF. Written as DNA, the CDR3 is TGTGCCAGCAGTTTAGCGGGGCGCGGGACCGGGGAGCTGTTTTTT.

This CDR3 reads CASSGPGGFNYGYTF. The CDR3 coding sequence is TGTGCCAGCAGCGGCCCCGGGGGATTTAACTATGGCTACACCTTC. V is TRBV6-5 and J is TRBJ1-2; a weak D match, TRBD1 (5 bases). The germline CDR1 and CDR2 sequences are MNHEY and SVGAGI. V was pared by 6 bases and J by 1 base, with 15 bases between. The CDR3 is 15 amino acids.

This chain uses TRBV5-6 with TRBJ1-2, with 10 bases identical to TRBD1. This CDR3 region has 18 residues. Germline CDR1 and CDR2: SGHDT and YYEEEE. The V gene end was trimmed by 1 base and the J gene end by 3 bases; junction bases not matched to a gene: 12. Here the CDR3 reads CASSLTRDRGVLDYGYTF. CDR3 nucleotides: TGTGCCAGCAGCTTGACCCGGGACAGGGGAGTCCTTGACTATGGCTACACCTTC.

This clone has just one count. V usage is TRBV9 and J usage is TRBJ1-2, with 9 nucleotides matching TRBD1. Germline V CDR1 and CDR2: SGDLS, YYNGEE. The CDR3 totals 14 residues. The V gene end was trimmed by 4 bases and the J gene end by 2 bases; junction bases not matched to a gene: 3. Here the CDR3 reads CASSSDRGNYGYTF. CDR3 nucleotide sequence: TGTGCCAGCAGCTCCGACAGGGGGAACTATGGCTACACCTTC.

The rearrangement uses TRBV19 and TRBJ1-6, with D possibly being TRBD1 (6 bases). V gave up 3 bases and J gave up 7 bases, with 13 bases separating them. CDR1 is LNHDA and CDR2 is SQIVND in the germline V gene (reference sequence). The CDR3 is made up of 15 amino acids. CDR3 sequence: CASSIVTGQNSPLHF. The CDR3 nucleotides are TGTGCCAGTAGTATCGTCACAGGGCAGAATTCACCCCTCCACTTT.

The gene calls are TRBV7-8 and TRBJ2-7; the D gene is possibly TRBD1 (6 bases). The CDR3 consists of 13 residues. Trimming stripped 5 bases from V and 2 bases from J, with 10 bases between. Looked up from germline, CDR1 is SGHVS and CDR2 is FQNEAQ. The CDR3 DNA reads as TGTGCCAGCAGCCCCGGACAGACCTACGAGCAGTACTTC. This sequence encodes CASSPGQTYEQYF.

The chain uses TRBV5-1 and TRBJ2-1, with 8 bases aligning to TRBD2. CDR3 length equals 15 residues. The V gene end was trimmed by 2 bases and the J gene end by 4 bases; junction bases not matched to a gene: 5. Per germline, CDR1 SGHRS and CDR2 YFSETQ. Written as DNA, the CDR3 is TGCGCCAGCAGCTTTGGGACTAGTGTTTACAATGAGCAGTTCTTC. Residues: CASSFGTSVYNEQFF.

This rearrangement joins TRBV9 to TRBJ2-1; possible D gene TRBD2, 7 bases. Germline V lookup: CDR1 SGDLS, CDR2 YYNGEE. The CDR3 is 16 residues long. The germline V and J ends were trimmed by 0 bases and 4 bases, with 14 bases remaining between them. CDR3 amino acids: CASSVDEGGPYNEQFF. In DNA form, the CDR3 reads TGTGCCAGCAGCGTAGATGAGGGGGGGCCTTACAATGAGCAGTTCTTC.

V is TRBV7-2 and J is TRBJ1-5, with D possibly matching TRBD1 (6 bases). V lost 5 bases and J 7 bases, leaving 18 bases between the germline ends. The V gene's germline CDR1 is SGHTA and CDR2 FQGNSA. This CDR3 is built from 15 residues. The CDR3 here is CASSPYLGTSQPQHF. CDR3 sequence (DNA): TGTGCCAGCAGCCCATACCTCGGGACAAGCCAGCCCCAGCATTTT.

This chain joins TRBV10-2 and TRBJ1-3, with D uncertain. Trimming shortened V by 0 bases and J by 3 bases, and 3 bases separated the two germline ends. Germline assignment: CDR1 WSHSY and CDR2 SAAADI. The CDR3 is made up of 13 amino acids. The CDR3 is CASSESFGNTIYF. The CDR3 nucleotides read TGCGCCAGCAGTGAGTCCTTTGGAAACACCATATATTTT.

The chain recombines TRBV5-1 with TRBJ1-2; possibly TRBD1 for D (5 bases). Looked up from germline, CDR1 is SGHRS and CDR2 is YFSETQ. V lost 5 bases and J lost 4, with 18 bases in between. The CDR3 contains 15 residues. For the CDR3, the DNA is TGCGCCAGCAGATTGAAAGACAGTCTTTCCTATGGCTACACCTTC. Translating it yields CASRLKDSLSYGYTF. The variable domain in full, with the rest retrieved from reference TRBV5-1 and TRBJ1-2, is KAGVTQTPRYLIKTRGQQVTLSCSPISGHRSVSWYQQTPGQGLQFLFEYFSETQRNKGNFPGRFSGRQFSNSRSEMNVSTLELGDSALYLCASRLKDSLSYGYTFGSGTRLTVV.

The chain couples TRBV29-1 to TRBJ1-1; 10 positions agree with TRBD1. The trim removed 4 bases at V and 4 bases at J, leaving 12 bases unmatched. The length of the CDR3 is 16 residues. Per germline, CDR1 SQVTM and CDR2 ANQGSEA. The CDR3 sequence: CSVGLRQGAESTEAFF. In DNA, the CDR3 is TGCAGCGTTGGGTTGAGACAGGGGGCTGAGAGCACTGAAGCTTTCTTT.